The 5 T cell receptor beta chains below were found in one sample sequenced in a study of T cells after yellow fever vaccination. TCRdb recomputed calls from the 5' RACE reads with MiXCR, one row per CDR3 protein. The data hold 340,000 or so distinct CDR3 sequences, with around 13% observed a single time. Sequenced material: CD4+ T cells sorted from PBMCs, taken 15 days after the yellow fever booster vaccination. These receptors all stem from a man aged 18-30 years who received the YFV17D yellow fever vaccine.

The V gene is TRBV7-2, the J gene TRBJ1-2; D gene uncertain. Germline loops: CDR1 SGHTA, CDR2 FQGNSA. The CDR3 totals 12 residues. The V end was cut by 5 bases, the J end by 8 bases, with 12 bases between. The CDR3 nucleotides read TGTGCCAGCAGCCCCCGGACTCCGGGCTACACCTTC. It encodes CASSPRTPGYTF.

This chain connects TRBV4-2 to TRBJ2-1; D is unresolved. CDR1 is LGHNA and CDR2 is YNFKEQ in the germline V gene. Trimming left V 4 bases short and J 8 bases short, with 9 bases between. The length of the CDR3 is 12 residues. CDR3 protein: CASSLMAYEQFF. In nucleotides, the CDR3 is TGTGCCAGCAGCCTGATGGCCTATGAGCAGTTCTTC.

This rearrangement joins TRBV12-3 or TRBV12-4 to TRBJ1-1, with 7 bases fitting TRBD1. After removal of 10 bases from V and 6 bases from J, the junction contained 14 bases not matched to a gene. There are 14 residues in the CDR3. Here the CDR3 reads CATGIRTGQAEAFF. In DNA, the CDR3 is TGTGCCACCGGAATACGGACAGGACAGGCTGAAGCTTTCTTT.

This chain uses TRBV5-1 with TRBJ1-1; D is uncertain. V shed 2 bases and J shed 1 base, with 6 bases lying between them. The CDR3 is 13 amino acids. Germline-derived CDR1 and CDR2 are SGHRS and YFSETQ. The CDR3, as DNA: TGCGCCAGCAGCTTTTGGGGGAACACTGAAGCTTTCTTT. Translated: CASSFWGNTEAFF.

This clonotype was seen more than once but under ten times. This chain uses TRBV6-6 with TRBJ2-2; D remains unclear. The V and J ends lost 6 bases and 2 bases respectively, with 7 bases between them. Germline CDR1 MNHNY, CDR2 SVGAGI (reference sequence). The CDR3 is 13 amino acids. In DNA form, the CDR3 reads TGTGCCAGCAGACCCGACAACACCGGGGAGCTGTTTTTT. Protein: CASRPDNTGELFF.